The rows below give T cell receptor beta chains drawn from one sample of a study of cytomegalovirus exposure and HLA in healthy donors. The table came from immunoSEQ multiplex PCR; TCRdb's copy has only in-frame clones and leaves some out. Of some 210,000 clones listed, over 80% are singletons. Sequencing input: PBMCs. The receptor source for this set is a woman aged 18-29 years in good health and CMV-seronegative. The CDR3 runs from the conserved cysteine through the conserved F or W. Each record gives: CDR3 DNA, CDR3 protein, V gene, J gene, D gene, clone size. D genes are given only for firm matches. Clone size, where shown, is once, few, many, or a class for clones that have expanded.

CDR3nt: TGTGCCAGCAGCTTGGACGGGACGTGGAGGGAGACCCAGTACTTC
CDR3aa: CASSLDGTWRETQYF
v_gene: TRBV5-6
j_gene: TRBJ2-5
d_gene: -
abundance: -

CDR3nt: TGTGCCAGCAGTGAAGAGGAAGGGCCCACTGAAGCTTTCTTT
CDR3aa: CASSEEEGPTEAFF
v_gene: TRBV6-1
j_gene: TRBJ1-1
d_gene: -
abundance: -

CDR3nt: TGTGCCAGCTCCCCAGGGTTCCGCAATCAGCCCCAGCATTTT
CDR3aa: CASSPGFRNQPQHF
v_gene: TRBV18
j_gene: TRBJ1-5
d_gene: -
abundance: -

CDR3nt: TGTGCCAGTAGTATTGGGGCGGGGCCCGCAGATACGCAGTATTTT
CDR3aa: CASSIGAGPADTQYF
v_gene: TRBV19
j_gene: TRBJ2-3
d_gene: -
abundance: -

CDR3nt: TGCGCCAGCAGCTTGTATTGGTCGGGCAGAACCTACGAGCAGTACTTC
CDR3aa: CASSLYWSGRTYEQYF
v_gene: TRBV5-1
j_gene: TRBJ2-7
d_gene: -
abundance: -

CDR3nt: TGTGCCAGCTCACTTCTTGAGTACACTGAAGCTTTCTTT
CDR3aa: CASSLLEYTEAFF
v_gene: TRBV18
j_gene: TRBJ1-1
d_gene: -
abundance: -

CDR3nt: TGTGCCAGCTCACCAACAGCAGGGAACAGTTATGGCTACACCTTC
CDR3aa: CASSPTAGNSYGYTF
v_gene: TRBV18
j_gene: TRBJ1-2
d_gene: -
abundance: -

CDR3nt: TGTGCCAGCAGCTCTAGGGACTTTAGGTACGAGCAGTACTTC
CDR3aa: CASSSRDFRYEQYF
v_gene: TRBV7-3
j_gene: TRBJ2-7
d_gene: -
abundance: -

CDR3nt: TGCGCCAGCAGCCAGGCAAACAGGGGTAGCTATGGCTACACCTTC
CDR3aa: CASSQANRGSYGYTF
v_gene: TRBV4-1
j_gene: TRBJ1-2
d_gene: TRBD1
abundance: few

CDR3nt: TGTGCCAGTAGTTGGTCAGGGGTAATAGGCGGGGAGCTGTTTTTT
CDR3aa: CASSWSGVIGGELFF
v_gene: TRBV19
j_gene: TRBJ2-2
d_gene: -
abundance: once

CDR3nt: TGTGCCAGCACCAGACGGCCGAACACCGGGGAGCTGTTTTTT
CDR3aa: CASTRRPNTGELFF
v_gene: TRBV2
j_gene: TRBJ2-2
d_gene: -
abundance: -

CDR3nt: TGTGCCAGCAGCTTGGTGACAGACTATGGCTACACCTTC
CDR3aa: CASSLVTDYGYTF
v_gene: TRBV5-6
j_gene: TRBJ1-2
d_gene: -
abundance: -

CDR3nt: TGTGCCAGCAGTTTCCCCGAAGGGGCGCAGTACTTC
CDR3aa: CASSFPEGAQYF
v_gene: TRBV28
j_gene: TRBJ2-7
d_gene: -
abundance: -

CDR3nt: TGCGCCAGCAGCTTGGGCGGGGGAGATAACTATGGCTACACCTTC
CDR3aa: CASSLGGGDNYGYTF
v_gene: TRBV5-1
j_gene: TRBJ1-2
d_gene: -
abundance: -

CDR3nt: TGTGCCATCGGGACTAGCGGGTACGAGCAGTACTTC
CDR3aa: CAIGTSGYEQYF
v_gene: TRBV28
j_gene: TRBJ2-7
d_gene: TRBD2
abundance: -

CDR3nt: TGTGCCAGCCCCGGAAGGGAGCAGTACTTC
CDR3aa: CASPGREQYF
v_gene: TRBV5-8
j_gene: TRBJ2-7
d_gene: -
abundance: -

CDR3nt: TGCGCCAGCAGCCAAGGCGGGTACGATGGCTACACCTTC
CDR3aa: CASSQGGYDGYTF
v_gene: TRBV4-1
j_gene: TRBJ1-2
d_gene: -
abundance: -

CDR3nt: TGCGCCAGCAGCCAAGCGATCACTAGCGACAGATACAATGAGCAGTTCTTC
CDR3aa: CASSQAITSDRYNEQFF
v_gene: TRBV4-1
j_gene: TRBJ2-1
d_gene: TRBD2
abundance: -

CDR3nt: TGTGCCTGGAAAGGAAGGGGCAAGTACACCGGGGAGCTGTTTTTT
CDR3aa: CAWKGRGKYTGELFF
v_gene: TRBV30
j_gene: TRBJ2-2
d_gene: -
abundance: -

CDR3nt: TGCGCCAGCATGTTACAGGGAAATGAGCAGTTCTTC
CDR3aa: CASMLQGNEQFF
v_gene: TRBV5-1
j_gene: TRBJ2-1
d_gene: -
abundance: -